A selection of T cell receptor beta chains follows, all from one sample in a study of OX40 agonist ivuxolimab in advanced cancers. Profiled with immunoSEQ multiplex PCR; TCRdb holds only in-frame clones, not every one. The sample carries around 77,000 clones, 85% to 90% recorded once. The sequenced sample was CD4+ or CD8+ T cells sorted from blood, obtained in a trial of the OX40 agonist ivuxolimab. These receptor sequences come from an adult with an advanced solid tumor such as melanoma, head and neck, liver or kidney cancer. The CDR3 runs from the conserved cysteine through the conserved F or W. A D gene is named only where the DNA matches it firmly. Not all rows give a size; the values are once, few, many and, for expanded clones, a class.

cdr3_aa: CASRTGTGAFDEQFF
cdr3_nt: TGTGCCAGCAGAACCGGGACAGGGGCTTTCGATGAGCAGTTCTTC
j_call: TRBJ2-1
v_call: TRBV5-4
d_call: TRBD1
clone_size: .

cdr3_aa: CASKRGDPNTEAFF
cdr3_nt: TGTGCCAGCAAAAGGGGCGACCCGAACACTGAAGCTTTCTTT
j_call: TRBJ1-1
v_call: TRBV5-4
d_call: .
clone_size: .

cdr3_aa: CASSRKGTGNYGYTF
cdr3_nt: TGTGCCAGCAGCCGGAAAGGGACAGGAAACTATGGCTACACCTTC
j_call: TRBJ1-2
v_call: TRBV5-4
d_call: TRBD1
clone_size: .

cdr3_aa: CASPKGLAGPETQYF
cdr3_nt: TGCGCCAGCCCAAAGGGACTAGCGGGACCAGAGACCCAGTACTTC
j_call: TRBJ2-5
v_call: TRBV10-1
d_call: TRBD2
clone_size: once

cdr3_aa: CASSFLAGASGTDTQYF
cdr3_nt: TGCGCCAGCAGCTTCCTAGCGGGGGCCTCTGGCACAGATACGCAGTATTTT
j_call: TRBJ2-3
v_call: TRBV5-1
d_call: TRBD2
clone_size: .

cdr3_aa: CASRPTGYTGELFF
cdr3_nt: TGTGCCAGCAGACCGACAGGATACACCGGGGAGCTGTTTTTT
j_call: TRBJ2-2
v_call: TRBV6-5
d_call: .
clone_size: .

cdr3_aa: CASSGGAMFPGYTF
cdr3_nt: TGTGCCAGCAGTGGGGGGGCTATGTTCCCTGGCTACACCTTC
j_call: TRBJ1-2
v_call: TRBV25-1
d_call: .
clone_size: .

cdr3_aa: CASSLAAADTQYF
cdr3_nt: TGCGCCAGCAGCTTGGCGGCGGCAGATACGCAGTATTTT
j_call: TRBJ2-3
v_call: TRBV5-1
d_call: .
clone_size: .

cdr3_aa: CASSQARGDGYTF
cdr3_nt: TGTGCCAGCAGCCAGGCACGGGGAGATGGCTACACCTTC
j_call: TRBJ1-2
v_call: TRBV11-2
d_call: .
clone_size: .

cdr3_aa: CAWSGSTEAFF
cdr3_nt: TGTGCCTGGAGTGGGAGCACTGAAGCTTTCTTT
j_call: TRBJ1-1
v_call: TRBV30
d_call: .
clone_size: .

cdr3_aa: CASSTTSGLYEQYF
cdr3_nt: TGTGCCAGTAGCACGACTAGCGGACTCTACGAGCAGTACTTC
j_call: TRBJ2-7
v_call: TRBV19
d_call: TRBD2
clone_size: .

cdr3_aa: CASSLGDLSYNSPLHF
cdr3_nt: TGCGCCAGCAGCCTAGGGGATCTCTCCTATAATTCACCCCTCCACTTT
j_call: TRBJ1-6
v_call: TRBV5-1
d_call: .
clone_size: .

cdr3_aa: CASSLGTDREETQYF
cdr3_nt: TGCGCCAGCAGCTTGGGGACGGACAGGGAAGAGACCCAGTACTTC
j_call: TRBJ2-5
v_call: TRBV5-1
d_call: TRBD1
clone_size: .

cdr3_aa: CASSSRTGLAYGYTF
cdr3_nt: TGTGCCAGCAGCTCCCGGACAGGTCTAGCCTATGGCTACACCTTC
j_call: TRBJ1-2
v_call: TRBV5-6
d_call: TRBD1
clone_size: .

cdr3_aa: CASSLSRGGSPLHF
cdr3_nt: TGTGCCAGCAGCCTAAGCAGGGGAGGGTCACCCCTCCACTTT
j_call: TRBJ1-6
v_call: TRBV7-2
d_call: .
clone_size: .

cdr3_aa: CASMVTNSPLHF
cdr3_nt: TGTGCCAGCATGGTTACCAATTCACCCCTCCACTTT
j_call: TRBJ1-6
v_call: TRBV2
d_call: .
clone_size: few

cdr3_aa: CASSLYRDRYWDEQFF
cdr3_nt: TGTGCCAGCAGCTTATACAGGGACAGGTATTGGGATGAGCAGTTCTTC
j_call: TRBJ2-1
v_call: TRBV11-2
d_call: TRBD1
clone_size: .

cdr3_aa: CASSPAGLAGDTQYF
cdr3_nt: TGCGCCAGCAGCCCCGCGGGACTAGCGGGGGATACGCAGTATTTT
j_call: TRBJ2-3
v_call: TRBV5-1
d_call: TRBD2
clone_size: .

cdr3_aa: CASSTGQGNQPQHF
cdr3_nt: TGTGCCAGTAGTACGGGACAGGGCAATCAGCCCCAGCATTTT
j_call: TRBJ1-5
v_call: TRBV19
d_call: TRBD1
clone_size: .

cdr3_aa: CASSLEGAGFIRNTEAFF
cdr3_nt: TGTGCCAGCAGCTTAGAGGGGGCAGGGTTTATACGGAACACTGAAGCTTTCTTT
j_call: TRBJ1-1
v_call: TRBV7-9
d_call: TRBD1
clone_size: .